Below, 22 T cell receptor beta chains from the same sample are listed, as sequenced in a study of blood T cell repertoires in COVID-19. TCRdb keeps only in-frame clones here, not all; method: immunoSEQ multiplex PCR. The sample has under 60,000 clones, 85% seen once. The specimen sequenced was peripheral blood. All receptors come from a human donor in a cohort sampled during active COVID-19.

This rearrangement joins TRBV27 to TRBJ1-1, with D maybe TRBD1 (6 bases). Germline assignment: CDR1 MNHEY and CDR2 SMNVEV (reference sequence). Trimming removed 10 bases at V and 1 base at J, with 22 bases between. The CDR3 totals 16 residues. The CDR3 nucleotides are TGTGCCACCAAAACAGGGTTGCTAGGAACGAACACTGAAGCTTTCTTT. This gives the protein CATKTGLLGTNTEAFF.

J is TRBJ1-2 and V is TRBV30; tentative D call: TRBD1 (5 bases). The V end lost 3 bases, the J end lost 7 bases, and 6 bases lay between the germline ends. Germline V gene lookup returns CDR1 GTSNPN and CDR2 SVGIG (reference sequence). The CDR3 sequence is 10 residues long. The CDR3 DNA reads TGTGCCTGGAGAAGGGGTGGCTACACCTTC. Translation gives CAWRRGGYTF.

This clone has just a few counts. This chain connects TRBV7-9 to TRBJ1-4; maybe TRBD1 (5 bases). Trimming pared 4 bases from V and 10 bases from J, leaving 13 bases between. Per the germline V gene, CDR1 is SEHNR and CDR2 is FQNEAQ (reference sequence). The CDR3 runs to 13 residues. CDR3 sequence reads: CASSWRLGGKLFF. As DNA, the CDR3 is TGTGCCAGCAGCTGGAGGCTGGGGGGAAAACTGTTTTTT.

This chain uses TRBV24-1 with TRBJ2-2; tentative D call: TRBD2 (6 bases). CDR1 is KGHDR, CDR2 SFDVKD, per germline. The germline V and J ends were trimmed by 6 bases and 1 base, with 11 bases remaining between them. This CDR3 is built from 15 residues. In nucleotides, the CDR3 is TGTGCCACCAGTCCGTTCGGGGGGAACACCGGGGAGCTGTTTTTT. Its translation is CATSPFGGNTGELFF.

The genes are TRBV28 and TRBJ2-7, with D perhaps TRBD1 (6 bases). The ends were cut back, 7 bases at V and 3 bases at J, with 25 bases in the middle. The germline gives CDR1 MDHEN, CDR2 SYDVKM. CDR3 length: 17 amino acids. CDR3 residues: CASIPQYGRGNLYEQYF. The CDR3 nucleotides read TGTGCCAGCATCCCTCAGTATGGCAGGGGAAATCTCTACGAGCAGTACTTC.

The V gene is TRBV7-2, the J gene TRBJ2-1; no firm D call. The CDR3 runs to 12 residues. Trimming cost V 2 bases and J 7 bases, with 6 bases left between them. Germline values: CDR1 SGHTA, CDR2 FQGNSA. CDR3 bases: TGTGCCAGCAGCTTATTGAGAAATGAGCAGTTCTTC. It encodes CASSLLRNEQFF. The variable domain in full, completed from reference TRBV7-2 and TRBJ2-1, reads GAGVSQSPSNKVTEKGKDVELRCDPISGHTALYWYRQSLGQGLEFLIYFQGNSAPDKSGLPSDRFSAERTGGSVSTLTIQRTQQEDSAVYLCASSLLRNEQFFGPGTRLTVL.

This rearrangement joins TRBV6-5 to TRBJ2-3; TRBD2 agrees at 7 bases. The germline gives CDR1 MNHEY, CDR2 SVGAGI. CDR3 length equals 15 residues. The V and J ends lost 2 bases and 8 bases, in that order; junction bases with no gene match: 10. CDR3 DNA: TGTGCCAGCAGTTACCAGCGGGGCTACCAGGGTACGCAGTATTTT. As protein: CASSYQRGYQGTQYF.

The rearrangement joins TRBV4-2 to TRBJ2-6; 9 nucleotides align to TRBD1. The CDR3 has 16 residues. Per the germline V gene, CDR1 is LGHNA and CDR2 is YNFKEQ. V lost 10 bases and J lost 4; bases outside the gene matches: 11. CDR3 sequence: CATSPGTGTGANVLTF. CDR3 nucleotides: TGTGCCACAAGTCCCGGGACAGGGACCGGGGCCAACGTCCTGACTTTC.

The rearrangement joins TRBV7-2 to TRBJ2-5, with 8 positions matching TRBD1. The CDR3 extends over 15 amino acids. Germline lookup yields CDR1 SGHTA and CDR2 FQGNSA. The junction had 5 bases not matched to a gene; V was cut back by 3 bases and J by 2 bases. The DNA for the CDR3 is TGTGCCAGCAGCTTCGGACAGGGAACGCAAGAGACCCAGTACTTC. Amino acids: CASSFGQGTQETQYF.

The rearrangement uses TRBV7-9 and TRBJ1-1; weak D call: TRBD1 (5 bases). The CDR3 sequence is 13 residues long. Trimming left V 1 base short and J 6 bases short, with 9 bases between. The germline gives CDR1 SEHNR, CDR2 FQNEAQ (reference sequence). CDR3 bases: TGTGCCAGCAGCTTAGATGGGGGGGCTGAAGCTTTCTTT. It encodes CASSLDGGAEAFF. Using reference TRBV7-9 and TRBJ1-1 for the parts outside the CDR3, the full variable domain is DTGVSQNPRHKITKRGQNVTFRCDPISEHNRLYWYRQTLGQGPEFLTYFQNEAQLEKSRLLSDRFSAERPKGSFSTLEIQRTEQGDSAMYLCASSLDGGAEAFFGQGTRLTVV.

The V and J genes are TRBV28 and TRBJ1-1; D gene unclear. V shed 2 bases and J shed 11 bases, with 9 bases lying between them. The CDR3 contains 11 residues. Germline loops: CDR1 MDHEN, CDR2 SYDVKM. The CDR3, as DNA: TGTGCCAGCAGTTTAGGCCAGTGGGCTTTCTTT. Translation: CASSLGQWAFF.

The chain carries TRBV5-5 and TRBJ2-1; the match to TRBD1 covers 8 bases. The junction had 9 bases not matched to a gene; V was cut back by 0 bases and J by 7 bases. The V gene's germline CDR1 is SGHKS and CDR2 YYEKEE (reference sequence). This CDR3 comprises 16 residues. In DNA, the CDR3 is TGTGCCAGCAGCTTGGGGCTCGCAGGGGGCGAGAATGAGCAGTTCTTC. This encodes CASSLGLAGGENEQFF. The complete variable domain, with remaining parts taken from reference TRBV5-5 and TRBJ2-1, reads DAGVTQSPTHLIKTRGQQVTLRCSPISGHKSVSWYQQVLGQGPQFIFQYYEKEERGRGNFPDRFSARQFPNYSSELNVNALLLGDSALYLCASSLGLAGGENEQFFGPGTRLTVL.

This chain links TRBV6-5 with TRBJ1-5; 8 positions agree with TRBD1. The V and J ends lost 7 bases and 5 bases, in that order; junction bases with no gene match: 7. The CDR3 runs 14 residues. Germline V gene data show CDR1 as MNHEY and CDR2 as SVGAGI. The CDR3 here is CASTPGGGHQPQHF. The CDR3 nucleotides read TGTGCCAGCACCCCAGGGGGCGGGCATCAGCCCCAGCATTTT.

The chain uses TRBV7-9 and TRBJ2-7; D is perhaps TRBD2 (5 bases). Germline CDR1 and CDR2: SEHNR and FQNEAQ (reference sequence). V was trimmed by 9 bases and J by 4 bases, leaving 13 bases between them. The CDR3 extends over 12 amino acids. The CDR3 spells CASMGRLYEQYF. The CDR3 DNA is TGTGCCAGTATGGGGAGACTTTACGAGCAGTACTTC.

The V and J genes are TRBV6-2 or TRBV6-3 and TRBJ2-2, with 13 positions matching TRBD2. Germline V lookup: CDR1 MNHEY, CDR2 SVGEGT. Losses at the gene ends were 4 bases for V and 4 bases for J; bases not matched to a gene: 9. CDR3 size: 18 residues. CDR3 sequence reads: CASSSLLAGGPATGELFF. DNA for the CDR3: TGTGCCAGCAGTTCGTTACTAGCGGGAGGGCCGGCCACCGGGGAGCTGTTTTTT.

V and J are TRBV5-4 and TRBJ2-1; 7 bases are shared with TRBD1. V lost 4 bases and J lost 8; bases outside the gene matches: 15. The germline V gene encodes CDR1 SGHNT and CDR2 YYREEE (reference sequence). The CDR3 sequence is 16 residues long. Here the CDR3 DNA reads TGTGCCAGCAGCCCCGGGGCAGACAGGGTAGGAGATGAGCAGTTCTTC. Encoded protein: CASSPGADRVGDEQFF.

Only a few counts were recorded for this clone. The rearrangement joins TRBV6-4 to TRBJ1-4, with 8 bases that match TRBD1. Germline CDR1 is MRHNA and CDR2 is SNTAGT. V dropped 2 bases and J dropped 8; count of bases not matched to a gene: 7. The CDR3 has 15 amino acids. The DNA for the CDR3 is TGTGCCAGCAGTGACCGGGCAGGGGGCGAAGAAAAACTGTTTTTT. Encoded protein: CASSDRAGGEEKLFF.

This chain links TRBV20-1 with TRBJ2-1, with 7 bases lining up with TRBD1. V lost 3 bases, J lost 4 bases, and 9 bases stayed unmatched. This CDR3 comprises 15 residues. CDR1 and CDR2 (germline): DFQATT, SNEGSKA (reference sequence). As DNA, the CDR3 is TGCAGTGCTAGTGACCCCGGGACAGCGTACAATGAGCAGTTCTTC. Translated: CSASDPGTAYNEQFF.

The chain uses TRBV9 and TRBJ2-1, with 10 nucleotides matching TRBD1. Per germline, CDR1 SGDLS and CDR2 YYNGEE. The V segment lost 4 bases and the J segment 1 base; nucleotides outside the gene matches: 2. The CDR3 length is 15 residues. CDR3 bases: TGTGCCAGCAGCAAGGACAGGGGGTCCTACAATGAGCAGTTCTTC. This encodes CASSKDRGSYNEQFF.

This chain joins TRBV28 and TRBJ2-3, with 7 bases fitting TRBD2. J lost 1 base, V lost 5 bases, and 3 bases had no gene match. Germline V lookup: CDR1 MDHEN, CDR2 SYDVKM. The CDR3 is 14 residues long. CDR3 sequence (DNA): TGTGCCAGCAGTACAACTAGCGGCACAGATACGCAGTATTTT. It yields the protein CASSTTSGTDTQYF.

The chain carries TRBV2 and TRBJ2-1; TRBD1 is a possible D gene (6 bases). Germline CDR1 is SNHLY and CDR2 is FYNNEI. Trimming left V 11 bases short and J 7 bases short, with 21 bases between. The CDR3 length is 14 residues. CDR3 DNA sequence: TGTGCCGGTCGTTCCGGGACACTTAGGAATGAGCAGTTCTTC. Its translation: CAGRSGTLRNEQFF.

J is TRBJ1-6 and V is TRBV18, with TRBD1 identical over 8 bases. This CDR3 spans 15 amino acids. Trimming at V came to 3 bases and at J to 6 bases, leaving 4 bases not matched to a gene. Looked up from germline, CDR1 is KGHSH and CDR2 is LQKENI. CDR3 amino acids: CASSPGTGRNSPLHF. CDR3 sequence (DNA): TGTGCCAGCTCACCGGGGACAGGCCGTAATTCACCCCTCCACTTT.